Below, 5 T cell receptor beta chains from the same sample are listed, as sequenced in a study of cytomegalovirus exposure and HLA in healthy donors. PCR primers comprised 60 Vbeta and 13 Jbeta primers. TCRdb's table, derived via immunoSEQ multiplex PCR, lists solely in-frame clones and lacks some. Among around 120,000 clones listed, roughly four fifths were seen once. Sequenced input: PBMCs. The origin of the receptors is a male donor in good health and CMV-seropositive.

This chain uses TRBV27 with TRBJ2-3; weak D call: TRBD2 (6 bases). This CDR3 has 14 amino acids. Germline CDR1 MNHEY, CDR2 SMNVEV (reference sequence). The germline V and J ends were trimmed by 4 bases and 1 base, with 9 bases remaining between them. CDR3 nucleotides: TGTGCCAGCAGTTGGACGGGAGGCACAGATACGCAGTATTTT. It translates to CASSWTGGTDTQYF.

The genes are TRBV9 and TRBJ2-7, with a weak D call TRBD2 (6 bases). The V and J ends lost 0 bases and 2 bases respectively, with 9 bases between them. The CDR3 length is 14 residues. Per germline, CDR1 SGDLS and CDR2 YYNGEE. CDR3 residues: CASSVGTTAYEQYF. The CDR3 nucleotides are TGTGCCAGCAGCGTAGGGACTACAGCCTACGAGCAGTACTTC.

CDR3 nucleotides: TGTGCCAGCAGCTTCCAGGGAGGGAACTACGAGCAGTACTTC. This translates into CASSFQGGNYEQYF. This rearrangement joins TRBV7-2 to TRBJ2-7; TRBD2 agrees at 7 bases. Losses at the gene ends were 3 bases for V and 3 bases for J; bases not matched to a gene: 5. Germline V lookup: CDR1 SGHTA, CDR2 FQGNSA. The CDR3 has 14 residues.

The chain combines TRBV5-6 with TRBJ2-7, with D perhaps matching TRBD2 (7 bases). In germline, CDR1 is SGHDT, CDR2 YYEEEE. Trimming stripped 1 base from V and 2 bases from J, with 16 bases between. This CDR3 comprises 16 residues. CDR3 in amino acids: CASSLRFRGGPYEQYF. CDR3 nucleotide sequence: TGTGCCAGCAGCTTGAGGTTTAGGGGGGGCCCCTACGAGCAGTACTTC.

The rearrangement joins TRBV11-2 to TRBJ2-3, with D tentatively TRBD2 (6 bases). V was cut by 4 bases and J by 2 bases, with 16 bases left in between. The CDR3 has 16 amino acids. Germline V gene lookup returns CDR1 SGHAT and CDR2 FQNNGV. The CDR3 sequence: CASSSVTGLHTDTQYF. In DNA, the CDR3 is TGTGCCAGCAGCTCGGTTACTGGACTACACACAGATACGCAGTATTTT.